This TCR beta chain was recorded in a study of PD-1 blockade in mismatch repair-deficient tumors. Looking at the study overall: All were previously treated, progressing patients with around 12 mismatch repair-deficient cancer types. Points from the study as a whole: Tumor-resident clones, often undetectable pretreatment in blood, expanded then contracted after pembrolizumab.

The protocol was immunoSEQ multiplex PCR, while the TCRdb copy is restricted to in-frame clones and leaves out a portion. The sample consists of 80,000 to 130,000 clones, about four fifths of them appearing once. TCRs were sequenced from a few patients responding to pembrolizumab. CDR3 length: 12 amino acids. The V gene's germline CDR1 is SEHNR and CDR2 FQNEAQ (reference sequence). The V end lost 2 bases, the J end lost 6 bases, and 5 bases lay between the germline ends. Concerning this clone itself: Its antigen is not identified.

The source of this sequence is an adult with mismatch repair-deficient cancer. This sample comprised peripheral blood, obtained 36 weeks after starting pembrolizumab. V usage is TRBV7-9 and J usage is TRBJ2-1; a weak D match, TRBD2 (5 bases). CDR3 in amino acids: CASSLRGNEQFF. In nucleotides, the CDR3 is TGTGCCAGCAGCTTACGGGGCAATGAGCAGTTCTTC.